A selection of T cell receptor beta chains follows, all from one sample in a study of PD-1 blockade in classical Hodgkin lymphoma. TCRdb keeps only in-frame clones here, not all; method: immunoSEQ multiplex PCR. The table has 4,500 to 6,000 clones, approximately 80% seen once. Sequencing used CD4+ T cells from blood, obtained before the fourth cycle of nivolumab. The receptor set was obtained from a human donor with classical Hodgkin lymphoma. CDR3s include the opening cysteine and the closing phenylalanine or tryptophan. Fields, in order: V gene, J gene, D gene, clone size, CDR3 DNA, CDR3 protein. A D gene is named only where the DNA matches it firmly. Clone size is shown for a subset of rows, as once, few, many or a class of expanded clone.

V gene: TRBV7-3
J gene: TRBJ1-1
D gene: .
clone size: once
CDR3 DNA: TGTGCCAGCGGTACCGGGACGGCCAACACTGAAGCTTTCTTT
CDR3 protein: CASGTGTANTEAFF

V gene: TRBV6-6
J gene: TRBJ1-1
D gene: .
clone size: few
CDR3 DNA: TGTGCCAGCAGTCCCACAGGGATGAACACTGAAGCTTTCTTT
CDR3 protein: CASSPTGMNTEAFF

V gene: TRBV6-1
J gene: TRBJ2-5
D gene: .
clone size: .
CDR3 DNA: TGTGCCAGCAGTGAATGGGAGGAGACCCAGTACTTC
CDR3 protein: CASSEWEETQYF

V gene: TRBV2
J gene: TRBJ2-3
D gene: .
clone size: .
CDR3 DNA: TGTGCCAGCAGGAGGGAGCGTACGCAGTATTTT
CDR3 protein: CASRRERTQYF

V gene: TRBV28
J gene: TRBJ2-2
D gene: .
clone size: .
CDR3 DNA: TGTGCCAGCAGCTCCCCGTGGGGGCGCTACACCGGGGAGCTGTTTTTT
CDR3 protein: CASSSPWGRYTGELFF

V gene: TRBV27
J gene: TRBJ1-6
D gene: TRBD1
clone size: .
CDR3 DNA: TGTGCCAGCATAGGGGACAGGGCCCTCGGGTCACCCCTCCACTTT
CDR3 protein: CASIGDRALGSPLHF

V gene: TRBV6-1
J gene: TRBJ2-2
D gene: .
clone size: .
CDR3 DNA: TGTGCCAGCAGCGCTGCGGCGGGATACACCGGGGAGCTGTTTTTT
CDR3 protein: CASSAAAGYTGELFF

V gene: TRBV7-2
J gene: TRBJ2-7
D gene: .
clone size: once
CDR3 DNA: TGTGCCAGCAGCAGGGGTAGAATCTACGAGCAGTACTTC
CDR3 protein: CASSRGRIYEQYF

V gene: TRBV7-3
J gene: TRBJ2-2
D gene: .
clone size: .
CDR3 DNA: TGTGCCAGCAGCTTGGGCCTCCACACCGGGGAGCTGTTTTTT
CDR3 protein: CASSLGLHTGELFF

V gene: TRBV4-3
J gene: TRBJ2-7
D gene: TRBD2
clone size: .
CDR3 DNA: TGCGCCAGCAGCCAAGATACGCGGGGGGGCAACGACGAGCAGTACTTC
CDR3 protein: CASSQDTRGGNDEQYF

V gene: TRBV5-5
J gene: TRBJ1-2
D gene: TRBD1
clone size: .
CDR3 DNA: TGTGCCAGCAGCCCCGGGACAGGGTATGGCTACACCTTC
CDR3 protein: CASSPGTGYGYTF

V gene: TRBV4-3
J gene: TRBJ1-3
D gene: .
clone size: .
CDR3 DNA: TGCGCCAGCAGCCAAGACCCCCAGGGCAGCTCTGGAAACACCATATATTTT
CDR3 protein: CASSQDPQGSSGNTIYF

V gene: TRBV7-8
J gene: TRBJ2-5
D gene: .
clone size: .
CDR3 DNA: TGTGCCAGCAGCCCCGGCATGGCCCAGTACTTC
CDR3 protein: CASSPGMAQYF

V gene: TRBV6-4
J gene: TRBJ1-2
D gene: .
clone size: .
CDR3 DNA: TGTGCCAGCAGCGACGGTTGGGGGGGAGCTAACTATGGCTACACCTTC
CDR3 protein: CASSDGWGGANYGYTF

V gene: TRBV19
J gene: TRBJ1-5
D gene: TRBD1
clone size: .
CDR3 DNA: TGTGCCACATCCGCCGCCCCGACAGGGATCCGACAGCTTCTTCATCAGCCCCAGCATTTT
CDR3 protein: CATSAAPTGIRQLLHQPQHF

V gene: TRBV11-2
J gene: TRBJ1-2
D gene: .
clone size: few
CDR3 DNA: TGTGCCAGCAGCTTAGCCCCGACAGGCGAGTATGGCTACACCTTC
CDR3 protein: CASSLAPTGEYGYTF

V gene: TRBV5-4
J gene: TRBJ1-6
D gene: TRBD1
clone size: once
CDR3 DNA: TGTGCCAGCAGCCCGGGACAGGGGGCCACTAATTCACCCCTCCACTTT
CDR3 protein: CASSPGQGATNSPLHF

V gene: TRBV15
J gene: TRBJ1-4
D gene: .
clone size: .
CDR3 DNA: TGTGCCACCAGCAGAGGGGGGGGGCGAAAGACTAATGAAAAACTGTTTTTT
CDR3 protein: CATSRGGGRKTNEKLFF

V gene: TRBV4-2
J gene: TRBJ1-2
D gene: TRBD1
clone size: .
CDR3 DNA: TGTGCCAGCAGCCCTGACGGGACAGCACCTTATGGCTACACCTTC
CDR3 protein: CASSPDGTAPYGYTF

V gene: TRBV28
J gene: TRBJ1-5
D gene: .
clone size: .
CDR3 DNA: TGTGCCAGCAGGACCCTCGAAGGAGGGGGTCGGGGCAATCAGCCCCAGCATTTT
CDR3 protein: CASRTLEGGGRGNQPQHF

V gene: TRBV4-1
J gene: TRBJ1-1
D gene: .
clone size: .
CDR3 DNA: TGCGCCAGCAGCTCCCCGTGGCGGGGGAACACTGAAGCTTTCTTT
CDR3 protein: CASSSPWRGNTEAFF

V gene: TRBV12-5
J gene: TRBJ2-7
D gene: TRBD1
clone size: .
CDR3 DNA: TGTGCTAGTGGTTTGGATTCCGTCCGGACAGGTTCTTTCGACTACGAGCAGTACTTC
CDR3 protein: CASGLDSVRTGSFDYEQYF

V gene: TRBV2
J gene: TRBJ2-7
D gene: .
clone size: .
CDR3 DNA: TGTGCCAGCATGACGGGGCCTACCTACGAGCAGTACTTC
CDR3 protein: CASMTGPTYEQYF

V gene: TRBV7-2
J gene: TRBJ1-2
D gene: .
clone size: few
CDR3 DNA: TGTGCCAGCAGCTTAGGACAGGACGGTGGCTACACCTTC
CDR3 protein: CASSLGQDGGYTF

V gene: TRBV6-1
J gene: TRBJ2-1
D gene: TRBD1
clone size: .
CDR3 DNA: TGTGCCAGCAGACGGACAGGGGGTGGATGGGATGAGCAGTTCTTC
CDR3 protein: CASRRTGGGWDEQFF

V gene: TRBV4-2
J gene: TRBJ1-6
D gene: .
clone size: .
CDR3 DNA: TGTGCCAGCAGCCAAGATCGAGTTACCTATAATTCACCCCTCCACTTT
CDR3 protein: CASSQDRVTYNSPLHF

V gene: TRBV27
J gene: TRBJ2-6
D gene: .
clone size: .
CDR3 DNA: TGTGCCAGCAGTCCCTCACGATTCTCTGGGGCCAACGTCCTGACTTTC
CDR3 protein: CASSPSRFSGANVLTF

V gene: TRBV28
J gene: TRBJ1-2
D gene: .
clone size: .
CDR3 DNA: TGTGCCAGCAGCCTCCCCATCTCGAGCTACACCTTC
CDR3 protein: CASSLPISSYTF

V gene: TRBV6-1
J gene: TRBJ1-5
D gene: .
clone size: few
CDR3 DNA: TGTGCCAGCAGTGAAAACGGACAAGGCGGACAGCCCCAGCATTTT
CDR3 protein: CASSENGQGGQPQHF

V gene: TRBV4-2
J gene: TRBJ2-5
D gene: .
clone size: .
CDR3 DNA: TGTGCCAGCAGCCAAGATCTTCCTGGAGAAGAGACCCAGTACTTC
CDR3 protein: CASSQDLPGEETQYF

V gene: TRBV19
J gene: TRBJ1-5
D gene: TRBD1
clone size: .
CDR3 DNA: TGTGCCAGTAGTATACAGGGGGTTAACCAGCCCCAGCATTTT
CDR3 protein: CASSIQGVNQPQHF

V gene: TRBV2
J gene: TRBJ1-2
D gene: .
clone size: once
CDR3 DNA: TGTGCCAGCAGTGGGGCCTGGGTCGGGGATGGCTACACCTTC
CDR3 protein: CASSGAWVGDGYTF

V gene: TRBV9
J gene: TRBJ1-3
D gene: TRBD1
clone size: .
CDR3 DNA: TGTGCCAGCAGCGCCGACAGGGGACCCATCCGAGGAAACACCATATATTTT
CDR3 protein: CASSADRGPIRGNTIYF

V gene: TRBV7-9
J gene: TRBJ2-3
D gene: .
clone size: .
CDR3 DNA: TGTGCCAGCAGCTTAGGACAGGCAGGCACAGATACGCAGTATTTT
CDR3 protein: CASSLGQAGTDTQYF

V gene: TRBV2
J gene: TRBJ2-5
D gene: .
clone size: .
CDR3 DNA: TGTGCCACCCGGGGGAGAAGCAGCAGCCAAGAGACCCAGTACTTC
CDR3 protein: CATRGRSSSQETQYF

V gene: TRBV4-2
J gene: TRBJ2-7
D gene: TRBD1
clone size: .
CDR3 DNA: TGTGCCAGCAGCTCCAGGGGGTCGGCCGAGCAGTACTTC
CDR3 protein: CASSSRGSAEQYF

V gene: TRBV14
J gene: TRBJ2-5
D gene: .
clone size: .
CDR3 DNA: TGTGCCAGCAGTCGATTTGACCAAGGGACCCAGTACTTC
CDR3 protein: CASSRFDQGTQYF

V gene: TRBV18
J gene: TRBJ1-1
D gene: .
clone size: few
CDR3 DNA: TGTGCCAGCTCACCACGGACTGAAGCTTTCTTT
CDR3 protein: CASSPRTEAFF

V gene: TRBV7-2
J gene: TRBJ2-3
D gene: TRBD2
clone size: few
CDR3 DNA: TGTGCCAGCAGCTTTACTAGCGGGGGGCTTATTCTCACAGATACGCAGTATTTT
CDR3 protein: CASSFTSGGLILTDTQYF

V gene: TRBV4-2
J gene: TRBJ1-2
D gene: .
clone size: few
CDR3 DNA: TGTGCCAGCAGCCAAGATGCCCGACCGCGGGGGGATGGCTACACCTTC
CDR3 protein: CASSQDARPRGDGYTF

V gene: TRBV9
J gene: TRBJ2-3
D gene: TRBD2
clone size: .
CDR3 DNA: TGTGCCAGCAGCGTAGTGGGCGGGGGGAACACAGATACGCAGTATTTT
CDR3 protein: CASSVVGGGNTDTQYF

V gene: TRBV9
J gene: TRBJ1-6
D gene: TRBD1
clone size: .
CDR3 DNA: TGTGCCAGCAGCGTAGGAGGGACAGGGGGCAATTCACCCCTCCACTTT
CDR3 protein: CASSVGGTGGNSPLHF